Below are 30 T cell receptor beta chains sequenced from a single sample in a study of shared clonotypes between healthy human individuals. Repertoires were generated with immunoSEQ multiplex PCR, while TCRdb's copy carries only in-frame clones and drops some. Here the sample spans hundreds of thousands of clones, 95% to 97% being singletons. CD45RO-negative, CCR7-selected cells formed the naive CD8 fraction, which excluded terminally differentiated effector memory CD45RA+ cells. Specimen: naive CD8+ T cells sorted from blood. The receptors here all came from a man aged 30 to 39 in good health.

This chain uses TRBV5-6 with TRBJ2-2; 9 positions agree with TRBD2. J was trimmed by 6 bases and V by 2 bases; bases with no gene match: 14. CDR3 length equals 18 residues. Germline CDR1 and CDR2: SGHDT and YYEEEE. This CDR3 reads CASSFSREGLKNPGELFF. DNA of the CDR3: TGTGCCAGCAGCTTCTCGCGGGAGGGCCTTAAGAATCCCGGGGAGCTGTTTTTT.

V gene TRBV5-1 combines with J gene TRBJ2-7, with D possibly called TRBD1 or TRBD2 (5 bases each). The CDR3 contains 15 residues. Germline V gives CDR1 SGHRS, CDR2 YFSETQ. Trimming removed 4 bases from V and 5 bases from J, with 19 bases in between. The CDR3 protein is CASSIGTTLKDEQYF. The CDR3, as DNA: TGCGCCAGCAGCATCGGGACGACGTTAAAGGACGAGCAGTACTTC. The full variable domain, rest sourced from reference TRBV5-1 and TRBJ2-7, is KAGVTQTPRYLIKTRGQQVTLSCSPISGHRSVSWYQQTPGQGLQFLFEYFSETQRNKGNFPGRFSGRQFSNSRSEMNVSTLELGDSALYLCASSIGTTLKDEQYFGPGTRLTVT.

This chain uses TRBV19 with TRBJ1-1; TRBD1 aligns across 8 bases. Germline-derived CDR1 and CDR2 are LNHDA and SQIVND (reference sequence). CDR3 length equals 17 residues. The J segment lost 4 bases and the V segment lost 7 bases, leaving 17 bases of the junction unmatched. CDR3: CASKSWRTGYRGTEAFF. The CDR3 DNA sequence: TGTGCCAGTAAGAGTTGGAGGACAGGGTATAGGGGCACTGAAGCTTTCTTT.

This chain links TRBV5-1 with TRBJ2-7; 7 bases match TRBD1. The germline CDR1 and CDR2 sequences are SGHRS and YFSETQ. Germline trimming cut 2 bases from V and 0 bases from J; bases unmatched to any gene: 5. This CDR3 region has 15 residues. The chain's CDR3 is CASSFGQEFSYEQYF. The CDR3 DNA is TGCGCCAGCAGCTTCGGACAGGAGTTCTCCTACGAGCAGTACTTC.

This clone has just one count. The chain recombines TRBV6-5 with TRBJ2-1; D not resolved. CDR1 is MNHEY and CDR2 is SVGAGI in the germline V gene. Between the trimmed V and J ends, which lost 5 bases and 8 bases, there was a span of 10 bases. The CDR3 is 12 residues long. The CDR3: CASSLSAHEQFF. The CDR3 DNA reads as TGTGCCAGCAGTCTCTCTGCCCATGAGCAGTTCTTC.

This chain joins TRBV27 and TRBJ1-5; D is undetermined. The CDR3 consists of 13 residues. Germline CDR1 MNHEY, CDR2 SMNVEV (reference sequence). V was cut by 6 bases and J by 4 bases, with 10 bases left in between. CDR3 residues: CASSRTQNQPQHF. The CDR3 region has the DNA TGTGCCAGCAGCCGGACCCAAAATCAGCCCCAGCATTTT.

This chain uses TRBV30 with TRBJ2-1; D is unclear. V was cut by 1 base and J by 14 bases, with 12 bases left in between. Germline assignment: CDR1 GTSNPN and CDR2 SVGIG (reference sequence). The CDR3 length is 11 residues. CDR3 region: CAWSEIGVEFF. The CDR3 coding sequence is TGTGCCTGGAGTGAAATCGGAGTTGAGTTCTTC.

The V call is TRBV2, the J call TRBJ1-2, with no clear D. V was shortened by 7 bases and J by 0 bases, with 12 bases between the two germline ends. CDR1 SNHLY and CDR2 FYNNEI come from the germline V gene. The CDR3 spans 14 residues. CDR3 protein: CASIGDGANYGYTF. DNA of the CDR3: TGTGCCAGCATTGGGGATGGAGCTAACTATGGCTACACCTTC. Filled out from reference TRBV2 and TRBJ1-2, the complete variable domain reads EPEVTQTPSHQVTQMGQEVILRCVPISNHLYFYWYRQILGQKVEFLVSFYNNEISEKSEIFDDQFSVERPDGSNFTLKIRSTKLEDSAMYFCASIGDGANYGYTFGSGTRLTVV.

The DNA of the CDR3 is TGCGCCAGCAGCGGGGGACAGTTTCACAATGAGCAGTTCTTC. Translated, it gives CASSGGQFHNEQFF. The rearrangement uses TRBV5-1 and TRBJ2-1; 7 nucleotides agree with TRBD1. The V gene's germline CDR1 is SGHRS and CDR2 YFSETQ. The CDR3 spans 14 residues. Germline trimming cut 4 bases from V and 5 bases from J; bases unmatched to any gene: 6.

The chain carries TRBV19 and TRBJ1-2; a possible D gene is TRBD1 (5 bases). The CDR3 covers 15 residues. Germline CDR1 reads LNHDA; CDR2 reads SQIVND (reference sequence). V was trimmed by 4 bases and J by 2 bases, leaving 14 bases between them. CDR3 sequence reads: CASSKPGLLNYGYTF. The DNA of the CDR3 is TGTGCCAGTAGTAAGCCGGGACTCCTAAACTATGGCTACACCTTC.

This sequence joins TRBV27 and TRBJ2-1; 10 bases are a match to TRBD2. From germline, CDR1 is MNHEY and CDR2 SMNVEV (reference sequence). V lost 5 bases, J lost 4 bases, and 5 bases stayed unmatched. The CDR3 spans 15 residues. This CDR3 reads CASSPSGSRYNEQFF. DNA for the CDR3: TGTGCCAGCAGTCCTAGCGGGAGTAGGTACAATGAGCAGTTCTTC.

About this clone itself: Other DNA sequences of this sample code for an identical CDR3. The V and J genes are TRBV29-1 and TRBJ1-2; D gene uncertain. Trimming shortened V by 6 bases and J by 1 base, and 6 bases separated the two germline ends. The CDR3 covers 11 residues. From germline, CDR1 is SQVTM and CDR2 ANQGSEA. The CDR3: CSVRDNYGYTF. The CDR3 bases are TGCAGCGTCCGAGATAACTATGGCTACACCTTC.

The chain employs TRBV7-2 and TRBJ2-2, with TRBD1 matching 7 bases. V shed 5 bases and J 8 bases; nucleotides not matched to a gene: 11. CDR3 size: 15 residues. Germline assignment: CDR1 SGHTA and CDR2 FQGNSA. The CDR3 DNA follows: TGTGCCAGCAGCCTCCTACAGGGGCCCCCGGGGGAGCTGTTTTTT. This sequence encodes CASSLLQGPPGELFF.

The chain combines TRBV27 with TRBJ1-1; 7 bases align to TRBD1. The length of the CDR3 is 14 residues. The J segment lost 0 bases and the V segment lost 8 bases, leaving 6 bases of the junction unmatched. Germline CDR1 reads MNHEY; CDR2 reads SMNVEV (reference sequence). The CDR3 nucleotides read TGTGCCAGCTATCCAGGGGGGTTGAACACTGAAGCTTTCTTT. Protein product: CASYPGGLNTEAFF.

The chain recombines TRBV2 with TRBJ2-2; TRBD2 matches at 10 bases. Trimming cost V 1 base and J 4 bases; bases outside gene matches: 6. Germline CDR1 reads SNHLY; CDR2 reads FYNNEI. The CDR3 consists of 17 residues. The CDR3 nucleotides read TGTGCCAGCAGTGAAGGGACTAGCGGTATTCGCACCGGGGAGCTGTTTTTT. It is translated as CASSEGTSGIRTGELFF.

The chain uses TRBV7-9 and TRBJ2-2; 8 bases are shared with TRBD2. Germline V gene sequence: CDR1 SEHNR, CDR2 FQNEAQ (reference sequence). V shed 7 bases, J shed 0 bases, and the junction held 7 bases outside the gene matches. CDR3 length: 16 residues. The CDR3: CASNLEGLANTGELFF. In DNA, the CDR3 is TGTGCCAGCAACCTTGAGGGACTAGCGAACACCGGGGAGCTGTTTTTT.

This sequence joins TRBV27 and TRBJ1-5, with unresolved D. Per the germline V gene, CDR1 is MNHEY and CDR2 is SMNVEV (reference sequence). CDR3 size: 14 residues. Trimming cost V 5 bases and J 5 bases, with 13 bases left between them. DNA for the CDR3: TGTGCCAGCAGTCCGACCAGATTGGATCAGCCCCAGCATTTT. This codes for CASSPTRLDQPQHF.

CDR3 loop: CASSSRGYNEQFF. Written as DNA, the CDR3 is TGTGCCAGCAGCTCCAGGGGCTACAATGAGCAGTTCTTC. The V call is TRBV5-5, the J call TRBJ2-1, with a tentative D call TRBD1 (6 bases). From germline, CDR1 is SGHKS and CDR2 YYEKEE (reference sequence). V was clipped by 3 bases and J by 3 bases, with 7 bases between them. The CDR3 totals 13 residues.

The rearrangement joins TRBV5-8 to TRBJ2-7, with 11 positions matching TRBD2. The V gene's germline CDR1 is SGHTS and CDR2 YDEGEE. This CDR3 has 15 residues. V lost 9 bases and J lost 9; bases outside the gene matches: 17. DNA of the CDR3: TGTGCCACCCCCCGGACTAGCGGGCCCCAGTTAGGGCAGTACTTC. It specifies CATPRTSGPQLGQYF.

The chain carries TRBV7-8 and TRBJ2-3; D remains ambiguous. Looked up from germline, CDR1 is SGHVS and CDR2 is FQNEAQ. V was cut by 5 bases and J by 0 bases, with 6 bases left in between. This CDR3 has 13 residues. The CDR3 region has the DNA TGTGCCAGCAGCCCTTACAGCACAGATACGCAGTATTTT. This codes for CASSPYSTDTQYF.

V usage is TRBV10-2 and J usage is TRBJ2-7, with D unclear. Germline assignment: CDR1 WSHSY and CDR2 SAAADI. The CDR3 has 11 residues. The CDR3 loop reads CAIEDGYEQYF. In nucleotides, the CDR3 is TGCGCTATTGAGGACGGCTACGAGCAGTACTTC.

The chain carries TRBV28 and TRBJ1-2, with D hard to call. This CDR3 contains 11 residues. Germline CDR1 MDHEN, CDR2 SYDVKM. Trimming took off 7 bases at V and 7 bases at J, with 10 bases between the two ends. CDR3: CASTRGAGYTF. The DNA of the CDR3 is TGTGCCAGCACACGGGGTGCTGGCTACACCTTC.

This clone was seen once. This chain links TRBV29-1 with TRBJ1-1; no clear D. Trimming took 5 bases from V and 1 from J, leaving 11 bases between them. The germline CDR1 and CDR2 sequences are SQVTM and ANQGSEA. The CDR3 loop spans 13 amino acids. The CDR3 DNA sequence: TGCAGCGTTTTCGGGCATTGGAACACTGAAGCTTTCTTT. Translated, it gives CSVFGHWNTEAFF.

This clone appeared a single time. The chain couples TRBV18 to TRBJ2-5; tentatively, D is TRBD1 (6 bases). The V end lost 2 bases, the J end lost 5 bases, and 15 bases lay between the germline ends. Germline CDR1 and CDR2: KGHSH and LQKENI. The CDR3 has 15 residues. The CDR3 sequence is CASSPTGTNSETQYF. The CDR3, as DNA: TGTGCCAGCTCACCAACCGGGACAAATAGTGAGACCCAGTACTTC.

The rearrangement links TRBV28 to TRBJ1-2; TRBD1 might be the D (6 bases). Trimming removed 5 bases from V and 4 bases from J, with 17 bases in between. Germline CDR1 reads MDHEN; CDR2 reads SYDVKM. The CDR3 is 15 residues long. This chain's CDR3 is CASSPTGIGFYGYTF. CDR3 DNA sequence: TGTGCCAGCAGTCCAACAGGGATAGGCTTCTATGGCTACACCTTC.

The V call is TRBV6-5, the J call TRBJ2-7; a weak D match, TRBD1 (6 bases). Germline assignment: CDR1 MNHEY and CDR2 SVGAGI. CDR3 length equals 16 residues. Deletions cut 2 bases from V and 5 bases from J, with 19 bases between. The chain's CDR3 is CASSYEPQGWGNEQYF. The CDR3 region has the DNA TGTGCCAGCAGTTACGAGCCCCAGGGGTGGGGCAACGAGCAGTACTTC.

The table lists this clone with a count of one. The chain carries TRBV19 and TRBJ2-7, with 8 nucleotides matching TRBD2. V was clipped by 1 base and J by 7 bases; unmatched bases: 15. CDR1 and CDR2 from the germline V gene are LNHDA and SQIVND (reference sequence). This CDR3 spans 17 amino acids. Written as DNA, the CDR3 is TGTGCCAGTAGTATAGTAGGGGTCGGAGCGGGAGTGGGAGAGCAGTACTTC. Protein product: CASSIVGVGAGVGEQYF.

The table lists this clone with a count of one. The chain links TRBV28 to TRBJ2-2; D perhaps matches TRBD1 (6 bases). This CDR3 is built from 16 residues. With 5 bases removed from V and 1 base from J, the gap between germline ends came to 14 bases. The V gene's germline CDR1 is MDHEN and CDR2 SYDVKM. This CDR3 is CASSASGTLNTGELFF. CDR3 in DNA: TGTGCCAGCAGTGCATCCGGGACACTGAACACCGGGGAGCTGTTTTTT.

The CDR3 DNA reads TGTGCCAGCAGCCTAACGACAAAGGGAACCCGAAACAATGAGCAGTTCTTC. It yields the protein CASSLTTKGTRNNEQFF. The chain has TRBV7-9 and TRBJ2-1; D gene uncertain. Trimming pared 5 bases from V and 5 bases from J, leaving 22 bases between. The CDR3 is 17 amino acids. Looked up from germline, CDR1 is SEHNR and CDR2 is FQNEAQ (reference sequence).

This chain joins TRBV9 and TRBJ2-3; the D is unclear. The CDR3 is 13 amino acids. The ends were cut back, 4 bases at V and 2 bases at J, with 8 bases in the middle. Germline lookup yields CDR1 SGDLS and CDR2 YYNGEE. The CDR3 nucleotides read TGTGCCAGCAGCCCGTCTTCCACAGATACGCAGTATTTT. This codes for CASSPSSTDTQYF. Full variable domain (remainder filled in from reference TRBV9 and TRBJ2-3): DSGVTQTPKHLITATGQRVTLRCSPRSGDLSVYWYQQSLDQGLQFLIQYYNGEERAKGNILERFSAQQFPDLHSELNLSSLELGDSALYFCASSPSSTDTQYFGPGTRLTVL.